The 2 T cell receptor beta chains below were found in one sample sequenced in a study of T cells in tuberculosis. Cells were sorted from thawed PBMC rested overnight and stained with GMM-loaded CD1B tetramer, viability dye and anti-CD3. The lipid loaded on the CD1B tetramers was C32 glucose monomycolate from Rhodococcus equi. Clones were sequenced by immunoSEQ multiplex PCR, and TCRdb holds only the in-frame ones, with some missing. The table has 80,000 to 90,000 clones, roughly 88% seen once. The sample taken for sequencing was CD1b-GMM tetramer-negative cells sorted from PBMCs. These receptors all stem from an adult woman with latent tuberculosis.

This chain connects TRBV7-2 to TRBJ1-1, with TRBD1 identical over 11 bases. The CDR3 runs 15 residues. Germline V gives CDR1 SGHTA, CDR2 FQGNSA. Germline trimming cut 5 bases from V and 4 bases from J; bases unmatched to any gene: 6. CDR3 DNA: TGTGCCAGCAGCACCGGACAGGGGGCTCCCACTGAAGCTTTCTTT. This gives the protein CASSTGQGAPTEAFF.

The CDR3 region is CASSPGHSEQYV. The CDR3 DNA is TGTGCCAGCAGCCCGGGACACAGCGAGCAGTACGTC. The V call is TRBV14, the J call TRBJ2-7; possibly TRBD1 for D (6 bases). V gave up 4 bases and J gave up 6 bases, with 10 bases separating them. This CDR3 spans 12 amino acids. Germline V lookup: CDR1 SGHDN, CDR2 FVKESK.